The clone carrying this TCR beta chain has a count of ten or more. Its antigen is not known. This CDR3 region has 16 residues. Per the germline V gene, CDR1 is ENHRY and CDR2 is SYGVKD. Trimming cost V 2 bases and J 5 bases; bases outside gene matches: 8. Attachment of unique molecular identifiers was made to individual cDNA molecules. From the 5' RACE reads, TCRdb called clonotypes with MiXCR, one entry per CDR3 protein. This sample yields tens of thousands of distinct CDR3 sequences, of which roughly 4.5% are seen a single time; approximately 8% belongs to the top ten. This sample was taken from a study of early T cells in non-severe SARS-CoV-2 infection. Study-wide background: RNA in bulk from unsorted whole blood was sequenced, and chains were unpaired. Points from the study as a whole: There was a bias toward anti-spike CD8 responses in VDJdb matching, which missed private and CD4 specificities.

The sequence was obtained from an adult who was a healthcare worker with PCR-confirmed SARS-CoV-2 infection or an uninfected control (not recorded which). The material sequenced was whole blood. The rearrangement joins TRBV10-3 to TRBJ2-1, with 8 bases that match TRBD1. DNA for the CDR3: TGTGCCATCAGTGAGGGGAGGACAGGGATTAACAATGAGCAGTTCTTC. Translation gives CAISEGRTGINNEQFF.